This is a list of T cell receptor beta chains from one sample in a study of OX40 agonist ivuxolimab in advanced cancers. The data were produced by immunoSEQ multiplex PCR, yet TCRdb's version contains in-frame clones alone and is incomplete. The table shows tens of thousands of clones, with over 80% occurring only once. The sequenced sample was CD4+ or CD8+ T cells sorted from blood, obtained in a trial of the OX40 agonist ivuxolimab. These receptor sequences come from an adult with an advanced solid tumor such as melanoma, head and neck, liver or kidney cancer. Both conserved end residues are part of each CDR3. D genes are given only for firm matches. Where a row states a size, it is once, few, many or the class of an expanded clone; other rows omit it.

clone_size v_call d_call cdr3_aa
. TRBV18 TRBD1 CASSPPQGAMRYEQYF
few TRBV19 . CASSIDGGRDTQYF
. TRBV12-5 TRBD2 CASGFYPTSGSRPDGEQFF
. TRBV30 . CAWSDRISNQPQHF
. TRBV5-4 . CASSPGGGAQRHEKLFF
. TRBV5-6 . CASSFSQRETQYF
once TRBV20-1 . CSASLSEVQYF
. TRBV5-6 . CASSLIGLTSYEQYF
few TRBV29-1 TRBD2 CSVGSSGGYTDTQYF
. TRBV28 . CASSFSGTGYTF
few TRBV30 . CAWSPINEKLFF
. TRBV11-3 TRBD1 CASSGSRGRGPHSPLHF
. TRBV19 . CASRMGGRTNTGELFF
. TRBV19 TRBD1 CASSIDSGQARYEQYF
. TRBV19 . CASSPLTGEYTDTQYF
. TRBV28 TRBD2 CASLAGGADTQYF
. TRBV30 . CAWTRGGGNQPQHF
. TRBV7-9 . CASSSNSRGYNEQFF
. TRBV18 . CASSQRTSTDTQYF
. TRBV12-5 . CASGLVTFGREGTEAFF
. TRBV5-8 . CASSLAQGRNTEAFF
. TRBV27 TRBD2 CATLERSGRPSGEQYF
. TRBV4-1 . CASSQPLRGEYGYTF
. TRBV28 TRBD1 CASSLTGSQPQHF
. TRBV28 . CASSEPINYGYTF
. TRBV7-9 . CASSSSVRGGYNEQFF
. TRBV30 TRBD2 CAWTGTSGSHYEQYF
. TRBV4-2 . CASSQDRPYEQYF
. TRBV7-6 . CASGLARTVGQPQHF
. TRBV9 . CASSVGPGTLDNVLTF
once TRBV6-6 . CASSYSSGESAF
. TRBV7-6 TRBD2 CASSPPSGTSGTREQFF
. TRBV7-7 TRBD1 CASSPRQGTQETQYF
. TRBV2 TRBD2 CASEATSGTDTQYF
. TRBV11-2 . CASSWGNRVNWQYF
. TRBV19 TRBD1 CASKDRVSREQYF
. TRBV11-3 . CASSSTLFYEQYF
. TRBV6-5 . CASRGTPGNQPQHF
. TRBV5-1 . CASSSDPNYGYTF
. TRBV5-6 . CASSLDGLGYEQYF
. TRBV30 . CAWSLNSPLHF
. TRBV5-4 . CASSPTGGQTYYGYTF
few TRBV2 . CASSERVLGYTF
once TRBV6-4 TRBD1 CASSDIHPGQGSYEQYF